Following are 29 T cell receptor beta chains from one sample sequenced in a study of T cell responses to AZD1222 COVID-19 vaccine (dated by TCRdb to the early 2020s). Receptors were amplified or captured by the immunoSEQ multiplex PCR assay. TCRdb limited this immuneACCESS table to in-frame rearrangements with V and J called. A share of clones is missing; checked studies link under half to unresolved V genes, and the rest is unexplained. The sample table holds 110,000 or so clones, of which 88% were seen once. In total, the top ten clones hold about 4% of the sample. The time point label, read with the paper, signifies: about 28 days (+/-7) after the second vaccine dose. The specimen was peripheral blood, collected 28 days after the second AZD1222 dose. The receptor set was obtained from an adult who received the AZD1222 COVID-19 vaccine.

DNA for the CDR3: TGTGCCAGCTCACCAACGACCGGGACAGGTGGTGAAGCTTTCTTT. Protein product: CASSPTTGTGGEAFF. The genes are TRBV18 and TRBJ1-1, with TRBD1 matching over 8 bases. The CDR3 extends over 15 amino acids. Trimming removed 2 bases from V and 7 bases from J; junction bases left unmatched: 9. Germline CDR1 reads KGHSH; CDR2 reads LQKENI.

The gene calls are TRBV4-1 and TRBJ1-2; 8 bases fit TRBD1. V was pared by 0 bases and J by 1 base, with 1 base of the junction left unmatched. The CDR3 contains 15 residues. Germline CDR1 reads MGHRA; CDR2 reads YSYEKL. CDR3 DNA: TGCGCCAGCAGCCAAGAACAGGGGGGTAACTATGGCTACACCTTC. Its protein product is CASSQEQGGNYGYTF.

The V gene is TRBV5-6, the J gene TRBJ2-5, with D unresolved. This CDR3 comprises 12 residues. V lost 4 bases to trimming and J lost 5 bases, with 9 bases between them. In germline, CDR1 is SGHDT, CDR2 YYEEEE. The CDR3 DNA reads TGTGCCAGCAGCCTGAACGGGGAGACCCAGTACTTC. Protein product: CASSLNGETQYF. Filled out from reference TRBV5-6 and TRBJ2-5, the complete variable domain reads DAGVTQSPTHLIKTRGQQVTLRCSPKSGHDTVSWYQQALGQGPQFIFQYYEEEERQRGNFPDRFSGHQFPNYSSELNVNALLLGDSALYLCASSLNGETQYFGPGTRLLVL.

The chain combines TRBV20-1 with TRBJ1-1; no definite D call. The CDR3 is made up of 15 amino acids. Germline CDR1 and CDR2: DFQATT and SNEGSKA (reference sequence). Trimming took 3 bases from V and 0 from J, leaving 14 bases between them. The CDR3 DNA follows: TGCAGTGCTAGTAGACAAGTCTTCATGAACACTGAAGCTTTCTTT. Translating it yields CSASRQVFMNTEAFF.

The chain combines TRBV6-4 with TRBJ1-6; TRBD1 matches at 7 bases. The CDR3 runs to 14 residues. The V segment lost 6 bases and the J segment 7 bases; nucleotides outside the gene matches: 6. CDR1 and CDR2 from the germline V gene are MRHNA and SNTAGT. The CDR3 loop is CASRAGQENSPLHF. In nucleotides, the CDR3 is TGTGCCAGCAGGGCCGGACAGGAAAATTCACCCCTCCACTTT.

The V call is TRBV18, the J call TRBJ2-2; 7 bases match TRBD2. The CDR3 contains 15 residues. The J segment lost 0 bases and the V segment lost 3 bases, leaving 1 base of the junction unmatched. Germline V gene sequence: CDR1 KGHSH, CDR2 LQKENI. CDR3 DNA: TGTGCCAGCTCACCGGGGAGGGCGAACACCGGGGAGCTGTTTTTT. Its protein is CASSPGRANTGELFF. The complete variable domain, with remaining parts taken from reference TRBV18 and TRBJ2-2, reads NAGVMQNPRHLVRRRGQEARLRCSPMKGHSHVYWYRQLPEEGLKFMVYLQKENIIDESGMPKERFSAEFPKEGPSILRIQQVVRGDSAAYFCASSPGRANTGELFFGEGSRLTVL.

The CDR3 spells CASSATWNTEAFF. The CDR3 bases are TGTGCCAGCAGTGCCACATGGAACACTGAAGCTTTCTTT. The genes are TRBV27 and TRBJ1-1; no reliable D call. V was cut by 5 bases and J by 1 base, with 8 bases left in between. Germline-derived CDR1 and CDR2 are MNHEY and SMNVEV (reference sequence). This CDR3 comprises 13 residues.

The J gene is TRBJ2-7, the V gene TRBV7-2; no clear D gene. The length of the CDR3 is 12 residues. Germline CDR1 SGHTA, CDR2 FQGNSA. V dropped 5 bases and J dropped 0 bases, with 5 bases sitting between them. CDR3 nucleotides: TGTGCCAGCAGCCCGTTCTCCTACGAGCAGTACTTC. Its protein is CASSPFSYEQYF.

The chain joins TRBV5-1 to TRBJ1-1; weak D call: TRBD1 (5 bases). V shed 3 bases and J shed 4 bases, with 13 bases lying between them. The CDR3 is 14 residues long. Germline V gene data show CDR1 as SGHRS and CDR2 as YFSETQ. The CDR3 coding sequence is TGCGCCAGCAGCTGGGGGGGATTGAGCACTGAAGCTTTCTTT. It encodes CASSWGGLSTEAFF.

As DNA, the CDR3 is TGTGCCAGCAGTACAGGACAGGTACTGAACACTGAAGCTTTCTTT. Translating gives CASSTGQVLNTEAFF. The rearrangement links TRBV27 to TRBJ1-1; 7 bases line up with TRBD1. V shed 5 bases and J 0 bases; nucleotides not matched to a gene: 6. Germline V gives CDR1 MNHEY, CDR2 SMNVEV (reference sequence). This CDR3 has 15 amino acids.

J is TRBJ1-1 and V is TRBV21-1. TRBV21-1 is a documented pseudogene. The CDR3 contains 14 residues. DNA of the CDR3: TGTGCCAGCGGCGAGGCAGACTTGAACACTGAAGCTTTCTTT. It encodes CASGEADLNTEAFF.

The V and J genes are TRBV9 and TRBJ1-2; 8 nucleotides align to TRBD1. CDR3 length equals 13 residues. V dropped 4 bases and J dropped 3; count of bases not matched to a gene: 2. From germline, CDR1 is SGDLS and CDR2 YYNGEE. CDR3 in amino acids: CASSKDRDYGYTF. The CDR3 DNA sequence: TGTGCCAGCAGCAAGGACAGGGACTATGGCTACACCTTC. The complete variable domain, with remaining parts taken from reference TRBV9 and TRBJ1-2, reads DSGVTQTPKHLITATGQRVTLRCSPRSGDLSVYWYQQSLDQGLQFLIQYYNGEERAKGNILERFSAQQFPDLHSELNLSSLELGDSALYFCASSKDRDYGYTFGSGTRLTVV.

This chain links TRBV24-1 with TRBJ2-3; TRBD1 is a possible D gene (6 bases). V lost 4 bases to trimming and J lost 2 bases, with 15 bases between them. CDR1 KGHDR and CDR2 SFDVKD come from the germline V gene. This CDR3 is built from 16 residues. The CDR3 reads CATSDPTGRNTDTQYF. The CDR3 coding sequence is TGTGCCACCAGTGACCCGACAGGCCGAAACACAGATACGCAGTATTTT.

The V gene is TRBV4-3, the J gene TRBJ1-1; D is unclear. With 0 bases removed from V and 4 bases from J, the gap between germline ends came to 15 bases. Germline V gene sequence: CDR1 LGHNA, CDR2 YSLEER. The CDR3 runs 16 residues. In DNA, the CDR3 is TGCGCCAGCAGCCAAGACTTATCGGTGAAGGGCACTGAAGCTTTCTTT. It yields the protein CASSQDLSVKGTEAFF.

This chain uses TRBV7-2 with TRBJ2-1; weak D call: TRBD1 (5 bases). Deletions cut 1 base from V and 7 bases from J, with 17 bases between. The CDR3 contains 16 residues. Germline V CDR1 and CDR2: SGHTA, FQGNSA. The DNA of the CDR3 is TGTGCCAGCAGCTTAGTAGGGTCGGCTAGACAGAATGAGCAGTTCTTC. Translating it yields CASSLVGSARQNEQFF.

The chain uses TRBV10-3 and TRBJ2-3, with 9 bases that match TRBD1. From germline, CDR1 is ENHRY and CDR2 SYGVKD. The V gene end was trimmed by 5 bases and the J gene end by 3 bases; junction bases not matched to a gene: 9. This CDR3 has 16 residues. The CDR3 sequence is CAISKWTGVETDTQYF. CDR3 in DNA: TGTGCCATCAGTAAATGGACAGGGGTAGAGACAGATACGCAGTATTTT.

V is TRBV7-9 and J is TRBJ1-3; 7 bases agree with TRBD1. The CDR3 totals 13 residues. Germline CDR1 and CDR2: SEHNR and FQNEAQ (reference sequence). DNA of the CDR3: TGTGGGGGGACAGAAGTTACTGGAAACACCATATATTTT. Translation gives CGGTEVTGNTIYF.

The CDR3 loop is CASSPGPTALNTEAFF. CDR3 coding DNA: TGTGCCAGCAGCCCAGGACCCACAGCGTTGAACACTGAAGCTTTCTTT. The rearrangement joins TRBV7-2 to TRBJ1-1; D is undetermined. The V end lost 5 bases, the J end lost 0 bases, and 16 bases lay between the germline ends. The CDR3 has 16 residues. Germline CDR1 reads SGHTA; CDR2 reads FQGNSA.

The chain couples TRBV7-9 to TRBJ1-4; 7 bases are shared with TRBD1. After removal of 0 bases from V and 3 bases from J, the junction contained 4 bases not matched to a gene. The CDR3 sequence is 16 residues long. The V gene's germline CDR1 is SEHNR and CDR2 FQNEAQ (reference sequence). Written as DNA, the CDR3 is TGTGCCAGCAGCTTAGCGTTAGGACAGGCTAATGAAAAACTGTTTTTT. Translation gives CASSLALGQANEKLFF.

The chain uses TRBV9 and TRBJ1-1, with D possibly being TRBD1 (5 bases). Trimming cost V 4 bases and J 0 bases, with 13 bases left between them. Germline V gene lookup returns CDR1 SGDLS and CDR2 YYNGEE. The CDR3 runs to 15 residues. For the CDR3, the DNA is TGTGCCAGCAGCTTAACGGGGACGGTGAACACTGAAGCTTTCTTT. Translation: CASSLTGTVNTEAFF.

This clone was seen a single time. CDR3 residues: CASSMATNTEAFF. CDR3 nucleotides: TGTGCCAGCAGCATGGCTACGAACACTGAAGCTTTCTTT. V is TRBV7-3 and J is TRBJ1-1; no clear D. V shed 5 bases and J shed 1 base, with 8 bases lying between them. The CDR3 loop spans 13 amino acids. Germline V gene lookup returns CDR1 SGHTA and CDR2 FQGTGA.

The rearrangement joins TRBV5-6 to TRBJ1-1; TRBD1 aligns across 7 bases. CDR1 is SGHDT and CDR2 is YYEEEE in the germline V gene. This CDR3 is 14 amino acids long. J lost 8 bases, V lost 4 bases, and 11 bases had no gene match. In nucleotides, the CDR3 is TGTGCCAGCAGCCCTGGGACAGCTGCCTCCGAAGCTTTCTTT. This encodes CASSPGTAASEAFF.

This sequence joins TRBV4-1 and TRBJ1-1; 8 nucleotides match TRBD1. V was pared by 4 bases and J by 1 base, with 5 bases of the junction left unmatched. CDR1 and CDR2 (germline): MGHRA, YSYEKL. The CDR3 spans 15 residues. The CDR3 coding sequence is TGCGCCAGCAGCCCCGGACAGGGATCGAACACTGAAGCTTTCTTT. Translated: CASSPGQGSNTEAFF.

Here the CDR3 DNA reads TGTGCCAGCAGCTTAGAAAACCCCAGGGTCCCCGGAATGTCCGAAGCTTTCTTT. Translated, it gives CASSLENPRVPGMSEAFF. The chain employs TRBV7-2 and TRBJ1-1; tentative D call: TRBD1 (5 bases). From germline, CDR1 is SGHTA and CDR2 FQGNSA. Trimming stripped 1 base from V and 8 bases from J, with 26 bases between. CDR3 length: 18 amino acids. Combining the CDR3 with reference TRBV7-2 and TRBJ1-1 gives the whole variable domain GAGVSQSPSNKVTEKGKDVELRCDPISGHTALYWYRQSLGQGLEFLIYFQGNSAPDKSGLPSDRFSAERTGGSVSTLTIQRTQQEDSAVYLCASSLENPRVPGMSEAFFGQGTRLTVV.

The chain is built from TRBV11-2 and TRBJ2-2; 11 nucleotides match TRBD2. The CDR3 is made up of 16 amino acids. Germline assignment: CDR1 SGHAT and CDR2 FQNNGV. Germline trimming cut 2 bases from V and 5 bases from J; bases unmatched to any gene: 4. CDR3 sequence (DNA): TGTGCCAGCAGCTTACTTACTAGCGGGAGTACCGGGGAGCTGTTTTTT. The encoded protein is CASSLLTSGSTGELFF.

The chain uses TRBV6-1 and TRBJ1-5; D gene ambiguous. Per the germline V gene, CDR1 is MNHNS and CDR2 is SASEGT. The V gene lost 1 base and the J gene lost 2 bases, with 3 bases spanning the gap. The CDR3 contains 13 residues. CDR3 bases: TGTGCCAGCAGTGAAGGGGGCAATCAGCCCCAGCATTTT. Translated: CASSEGGNQPQHF.

The chain combines TRBV4-3 with TRBJ2-1; TRBD2 agrees at 13 bases. The V and J ends lost 0 bases and 6 bases, in that order; junction bases with no gene match: 5. CDR1 LGHNA and CDR2 YSLEER come from the germline V gene. The CDR3 runs to 17 residues. The DNA of the CDR3 is TGCGCCAGCAGCCAAGAGGGGCGACTAGCGGGGGGCAATGAGCAGTTCTTC. As protein: CASSQEGRLAGGNEQFF.

The rearrangement uses TRBV4-2 and TRBJ2-7; 11 bases map to TRBD1. This CDR3 comprises 15 residues. Germline lookup yields CDR1 LGHNA and CDR2 YNFKEQ. Trimming took 1 base from V and 7 from J; bases not matched to a gene: 6. DNA of the CDR3: TGTGCCAGCAGCCAAGGCCGGGACAGGGGGTCGGAGCAGTACTTC. Translation gives CASSQGRDRGSEQYF.

The chain employs TRBV19 and TRBJ1-4, with D hard to call. The germline V gene encodes CDR1 LNHDA and CDR2 SQIVND (reference sequence). This CDR3 contains 13 residues. Trimming pared 8 bases from V and 0 bases from J, leaving 7 bases between. The CDR3 sequence: CASARSTNEKLFF. Written as DNA, the CDR3 is TGTGCCAGTGCACGTTCAACTAATGAAAAACTGTTTTTT. The complete variable domain, with remaining parts taken from reference TRBV19 and TRBJ1-4, reads DGGITQSPKYLFRKEGQNVTLSCEQNLNHDAMYWYRQDPGQGLRLIYYSQIVNDFQKGDIAEGYSVSREKKESFPLTVTSAQKNPTAFYLCASARSTNEKLFFGSGTQLSVL.